A selection of T cell receptor beta chains follows, all from one sample in a study of cytotoxic CD8 clonotypes in ibrutinib-treated CLL. Sequencing was performed with immunoSEQ multiplex PCR; in TCRdb, only in-frame clones are kept and a portion is missing. The sample shows over 100,000 clones, 70% to 90% of them seen only once. Sequences were derived from PBMCs, sampled after 24 months of ibrutinib treatment. These TCRs come from a human donor with chronic lymphocytic leukemia. The CDR3 runs from the conserved cysteine through the conserved F or W. A D gene is named only where the DNA matches it firmly. Not every row has a clone size; where given, it reads once, few, many or a size class.

NA,NA,TRBJ2-1,TRBV4-3,CASSLEQGPYNEQFF,TGCGCCAGCAGCCTCGAACAGGGACCCTACAATGAGCAGTTCTTC
NA,NA,TRBJ2-2,TRBV2,CASSAMTSLELFF,TGTGCCAGCAGTGCGATGACTTCGCTGGAGCTGTTTTTT
NA,NA,TRBJ2-4,TRBV7-2,CASSLGGFLSGIQYF,TGTGCCAGCAGCTTGGGGGGCTTCCTAAGCGGAATTCAGTACTTC
NA,NA,TRBJ2-5,TRBV9,CASSSGDRGTGGGTQYF,TGTGCCAGCAGCTCAGGAGATCGGGGAACCGGTGGGGGGACCCAGTACTTC
NA,NA,TRBJ2-7,TRBV21-1,CAGYRGLNEQYF,TGTGCCGGATACAGGGGGCTCAACGAGCAGTACTTC
NA,TRBD2,TRBJ2-7,TRBV9,CASSPQPGLVVEQYF,TGTGCCAGCAGCCCCCAACCGGGACTAGTTGTCGAGCAGTACTTC
NA,NA,TRBJ1-6,TRBV21-1,CASSRRQGAQGSPLHF,TGTGCCAGCAGCCGACGACAGGGGGCGCAGGGTTCACCCCTCCACTTT
once,NA,TRBJ1-5,TRBV6-1,CASSELAGLNQPQHF,TGTGCCAGCAGTGAACTGGCAGGCCTCAATCAGCCCCAGCATTTT
NA,TRBD1,TRBJ2-5,TRBV30,CAWSRTGWKETQYF,TGTGCCTGGAGTAGGACAGGGTGGAAAGAGACCCAGTACTTC
NA,TRBD1,TRBJ2-6,TRBV19,CASRPGTGASPGANVLTF,TGTGCCAGTAGACCCGGGACAGGGGCGAGCCCTGGGGCCAACGTCCTGACTTTC
once,TRBD2,TRBJ2-7,TRBV9,CASSRGGESFYEQYF,TGTGCCAGCAGCCGGGGGGGCGAGTCTTTCTACGAGCAGTACTTC
NA,TRBD1,TRBJ1-1,TRBV28,CASMEQGYTEAFF,TGTGCCAGCATGGAACAGGGGTACACTGAAGCTTTCTTT
NA,TRBD2,TRBJ2-6,TRBV6-1,CASSGLAGGPGANVLTF,TGTGCCAGCAGTGGTCTAGCGGGGGGGCCGGGGGCCAACGTCCTGACTTTC
NA,NA,TRBJ2-5,TRBV28,CASSLGGQLRETQYF,TGTGCCAGCAGTTTAGGAGGACAACTTAGAGAGACCCAGTACTTC
few,NA,TRBJ1-2,TRBV28,CASSPAGRRGYGYTF,TGTGCCAGCAGTCCTGCCGGCAGGAGGGGCTATGGCTACACCTTC
NA,TRBD1,TRBJ1-3,TRBV19,CASRPQGTSGNTIYF,TGTGCCAGTAGGCCACAGGGGACCTCTGGAAACACCATATATTTT
NA,NA,TRBJ1-2,TRBV7-8,CASSSRSLQRDGYTF,TGTGCCAGCAGCTCTCGTTCACTACAGAGGGATGGCTACACCTTC
few,TRBD2,TRBJ2-7,TRBV28,CASSPRLAPHEQYF,TGTGCCAGCAGTCCGAGACTAGCTCCCCACGAGCAGTACTTC
NA,NA,TRBJ2-7,TRBV5-3,CARSSRSGTGSKHEQYF,TGTGCCAGAAGCTCGCGATCGGGAACAGGGAGTAAGCACGAGCAGTACTTC
NA,NA,TRBJ2-7,TRBV7-8,CASSPWGRGLVEQYF,TGTGCCAGCAGCCCCTGGGGGAGGGGGCTGGTGGAGCAGTACTTC